This T cell receptor beta chain appears in the sequencing data of a study of cytomegalovirus exposure and HLA in healthy donors. For the study at large: Unique TCRs numbering around 80 million, obtained from HLA-typed donors, made up an early data release.

With 60 Vbeta and 13 Jbeta primers, the PCR was carried out. In the source study's methods: Per a later analysis, the number of unique TCR beta chains was about 80 million, of which some 10 million were shared. Sequenced by immunoSEQ multiplex PCR; TCRdb stores in-frame clones only, minus some. V and J calls and clone size are as listed in that table; D and trimming were resolved from the DNA. The repertoire holds roughly 220,000 clones, approximately 70% seen once, with about 3% in the top ten. The CDR3 spans 10 amino acids, including both terminal residues. Germline CDR1 LNHDA, CDR2 SQIVND (reference sequence). The donors gave bone marrow, and they were healthy. Of note for this clone: The conserved closing phenylalanine or tryptophan is absent in this CDR3, likely reflecting a read error. The limits of the CDR3 on the DNA are not certain, so only TCRdb's listed CDR3 is given.

V and J are TRBV19 and TRBJ2-7; the table's D gene call, TRBD2, was not cross checked with the DNA. The TCR sequence derives from a man aged 40-55 years in good health and CMV-seropositive. The specimen was PBMCs. CDR3: CASSIGGFPT.